The next 2 T cell receptor beta chains were all read from a single sample in a study of OX40 agonist ivuxolimab in advanced cancers. Using immunoSEQ multiplex PCR, the repertoire was profiled, and TCRdb retains in-frame clones only, with some absent. Among about 100,000 clones listed, 89% were seen once. The sequencing used CD4+ or CD8+ T cells sorted from blood, collected in a trial of the OX40 agonist ivuxolimab. Source of these receptors: an adult with an advanced solid tumor such as melanoma, head and neck, liver or kidney cancer.

This clone was detected only once. The chain links TRBV5-1 to TRBJ2-2, with D unclear. CDR3 length: 16 amino acids. Germline V gene sequence: CDR1 SGHRS, CDR2 YFSETQ. V was shortened by 3 bases and J by 3 bases, with 15 bases between the two germline ends. CDR3 nucleotides: TGCGCCAGCAGCTGGGTAGGCACCCAGCACACCGGGGAGCTGTTTTTT. This codes for CASSWVGTQHTGELFF.

J is TRBJ1-5 and V is TRBV19, with D perhaps TRBD1 (5 bases). Trimming removed 5 bases from V and 5 bases from J, with 13 bases in between. The CDR3 is 14 amino acids. Germline CDR1 and CDR2: LNHDA and SQIVND (reference sequence). CDR3 region: CASSHNWGDQPQHF. Here the CDR3 DNA reads TGTGCCAGTAGTCACAACTGGGGGGATCAGCCCCAGCATTTT.